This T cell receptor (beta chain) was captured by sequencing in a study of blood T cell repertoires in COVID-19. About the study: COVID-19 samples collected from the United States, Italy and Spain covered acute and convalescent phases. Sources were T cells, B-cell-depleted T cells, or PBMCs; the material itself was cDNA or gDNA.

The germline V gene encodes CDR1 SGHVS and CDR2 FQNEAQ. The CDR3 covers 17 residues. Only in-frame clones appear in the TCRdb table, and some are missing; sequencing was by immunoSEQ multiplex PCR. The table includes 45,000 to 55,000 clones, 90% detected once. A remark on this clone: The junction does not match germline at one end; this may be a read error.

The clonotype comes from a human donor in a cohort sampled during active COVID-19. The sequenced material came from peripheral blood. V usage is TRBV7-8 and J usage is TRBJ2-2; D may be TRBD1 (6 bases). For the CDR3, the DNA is TGTGCCAGCACCTTATACCCAGACAGGCCGAACACCGGGGAGCTGTTTTTT. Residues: CASTLYPDRPNTGELFF.